The sample holds many counts of the clone carrying this TCR beta chain. Antigen: not known. These data belong to a study of T cell repertoires in cytomegalovirus infection. About the research overall: Through public TCR beta signatures, both CMV infection and matching HLA type were indicated.

TCRdb independently ran MiXCR on the reads; one entry per CDR3 protein. In the table there are 300,000 to 450,000 distinct CDR3 sequences, about a sixth of which are singletons. Notes on the study in general: HLA-C-restricted CMV clonotypes gave the most frequent clonotype in two of eight donors. Public TCR beta family frequency separated CMV-and-HLA carriers, including in an independent cohort.

CDR1 and CDR2 (germline): SGHVS, FQNEAQ. The V end was cut by 3 bases, the J end by 9 bases, with 17 bases between. This CDR3 has 14 amino acids. The source of this sequence is a human donor in good health (CMV status not recorded). Some clones in this sample may be carry-over from other donors' samples. V is TRBV7-8 and J is TRBJ1-1, with a tentative D call TRBD1 (5 bases). The sequenced sample was PBMCs. The CDR3 loop reads CASSFGGGLNKAFF. The CDR3 nucleotides are TGTGCCAGCAGCTTCGGGGGGGGATTGAATAAAGCTTTCTTT.